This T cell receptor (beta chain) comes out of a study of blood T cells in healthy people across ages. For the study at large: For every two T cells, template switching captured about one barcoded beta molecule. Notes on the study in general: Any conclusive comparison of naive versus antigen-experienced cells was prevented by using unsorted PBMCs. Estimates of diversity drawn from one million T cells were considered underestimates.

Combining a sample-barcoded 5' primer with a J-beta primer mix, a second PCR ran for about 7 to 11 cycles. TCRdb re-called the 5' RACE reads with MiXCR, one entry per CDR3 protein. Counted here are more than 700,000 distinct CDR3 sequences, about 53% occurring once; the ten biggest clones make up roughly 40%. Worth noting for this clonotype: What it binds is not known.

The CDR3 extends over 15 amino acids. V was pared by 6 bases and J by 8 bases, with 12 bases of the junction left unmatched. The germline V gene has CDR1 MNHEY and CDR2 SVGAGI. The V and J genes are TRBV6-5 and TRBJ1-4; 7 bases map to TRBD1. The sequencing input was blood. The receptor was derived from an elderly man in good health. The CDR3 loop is CASRRTRDRGEKLFF. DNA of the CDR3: TGTGCCAGCAGACGGACCCGGGACAGAGGGGAAAAACTGTTTTTT.